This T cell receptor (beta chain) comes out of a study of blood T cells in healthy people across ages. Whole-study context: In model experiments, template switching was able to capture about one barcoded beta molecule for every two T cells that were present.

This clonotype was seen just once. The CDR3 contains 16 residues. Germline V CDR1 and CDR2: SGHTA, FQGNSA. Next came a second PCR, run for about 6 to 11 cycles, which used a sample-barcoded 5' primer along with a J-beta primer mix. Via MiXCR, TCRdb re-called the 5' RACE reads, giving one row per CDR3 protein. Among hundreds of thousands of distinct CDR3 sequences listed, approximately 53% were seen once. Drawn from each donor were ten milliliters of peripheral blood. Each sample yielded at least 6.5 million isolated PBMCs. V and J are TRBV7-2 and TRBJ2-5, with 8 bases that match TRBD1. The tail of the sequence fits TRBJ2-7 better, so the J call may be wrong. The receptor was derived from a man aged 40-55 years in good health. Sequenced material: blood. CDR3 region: CASSLNLGGTGYEQYF. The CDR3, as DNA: TGTGCCAGCAGCTTAAACTTAGGGGGGACAGGTTACGAGCAGTACTTC.